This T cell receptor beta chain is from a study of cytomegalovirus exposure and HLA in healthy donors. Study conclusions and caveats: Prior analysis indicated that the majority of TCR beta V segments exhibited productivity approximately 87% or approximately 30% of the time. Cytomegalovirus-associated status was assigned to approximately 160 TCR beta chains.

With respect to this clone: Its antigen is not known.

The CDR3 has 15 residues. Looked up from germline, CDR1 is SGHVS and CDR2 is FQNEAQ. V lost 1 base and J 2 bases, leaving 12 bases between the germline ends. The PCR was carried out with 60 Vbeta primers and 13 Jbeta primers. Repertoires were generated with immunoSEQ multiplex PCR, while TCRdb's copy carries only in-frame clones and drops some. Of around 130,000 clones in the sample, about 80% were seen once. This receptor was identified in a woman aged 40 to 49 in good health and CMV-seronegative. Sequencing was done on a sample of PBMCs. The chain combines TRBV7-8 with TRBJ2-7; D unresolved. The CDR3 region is CASSLVRLPPYEQYF. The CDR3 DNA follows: TGTGCCAGCAGCTTAGTGAGGCTTCCACCCTACGAGCAGTACTTC.